A selection of T cell receptor beta chains follows, all from one sample in a study of cytomegalovirus exposure and HLA in healthy donors. Some clones are missing from TCRdb's copy, which holds only in-frame ones; the method was immunoSEQ multiplex PCR. This sample's table has under 90,000 clones. The sample consisted of PBMCs. These receptors were taken from a female donor in good health and CMV-seropositive. Both conserved end residues are part of each CDR3. The order of the fields is D gene, V gene, J gene, CDR3 DNA, CDR3 protein. D genes are given only for firm matches.

.	TRBV27	TRBJ2-3	TGTGCCAGCAGTCCTCGACAGATCACAGATACGCAGTATTTT	CASSPRQITDTQYF
TRBD1	TRBV14	TRBJ1-2	TGTGCCAGCAGCCAAACCTTCCGGGACAGGGGCCGGAACTATGGCTACACCTTC	CASSQTFRDRGRNYGYTF
TRBD2	TRBV6-5	TRBJ2-1	TGTGCCAGCAGTTACTCGCTAGCGGGGGGGTACAATGAGCAGTTCTTC	CASSYSLAGGYNEQFF
.	TRBV20-1	TRBJ2-7	TGCAGTGCTAGAGATGACTATCAGCAGTACTTC	CSARDDYQQYF
.	TRBV5-1	TRBJ1-2	TGCGCCAGCAGCTTGGATCCCCTCTATGGCTACACCTTC	CASSLDPLYGYTF
TRBD2	TRBV28	TRBJ2-5	TGTGCCAGCGGGCGGGAGGGCCTAGAGACCCAGTACTTC	CASGREGLETQYF
.	TRBV29-1	TRBJ2-2	TGCAGCGTTGTTCTATCTCAGGACACCGGGGAGCTGTTTTTT	CSVVLSQDTGELFF
TRBD1	TRBV6-5	TRBJ2-7	TGTGCCAGCAGGCCGACAGGGGGCAAGGCTTACGAGCAGTACTTC	CASRPTGGKAYEQYF
.	TRBV18	TRBJ1-6	TGTGCCAGCTCACCAGGGGGCAAGAATTCACCCCTCCACTTT	CASSPGGKNSPLHF
TRBD1	TRBV19	TRBJ2-1	TGTGCCAGTAGACCCGACAGGGGATCCTACAATGAGCAGTTCTTC	CASRPDRGSYNEQFF
.	TRBV29-1	TRBJ1-1	TGCAGCGTTAAACGGGGGGGGGCGACTGAAGCTTTCTTT	CSVKRGGATEAFF
.	TRBV29-1	TRBJ2-1	TGCAGCGTTGAAGTTAAGCTCAATGAGCAGTTCTTC	CSVEVKLNEQFF
.	TRBV28	TRBJ2-1	TGTGCCAGCAGGGCCCCTGGCAATGAGCAGTTCTTC	CASRAPGNEQFF
TRBD1	TRBV6-1	TRBJ2-3	TGTGCCAGCAGATTACAGGGGAGCACAGATACGCAGTATTTT	CASRLQGSTDTQYF
.	TRBV18	TRBJ1-1	TGTGCCAGCTCACCAGAATTTCGGGGGGCGAGGACTGAAGCTTTCTTT	CASSPEFRGARTEAFF
TRBD1	TRBV6-1	TRBJ1-5	TGTGCCAGCAGGGGGACAGGGAATCAGCCCCAGCATTTT	CASRGTGNQPQHF
.	TRBV6-6	TRBJ2-1	TGTGCCAGCAGTCGGCCTAGGAATGAGCAGTTCTTC	CASSRPRNEQFF
TRBD1	TRBV10-3	TRBJ1-1	TGTGCCATCAGGGGCACAGGGGTGAACACTGAAGCTTTCTTT	CAIRGTGVNTEAFF
TRBD1	TRBV5-6	TRBJ1-2	TGTGCCAGCAGCCCGGGGACAGGGGGGGACTATGGCTACACCTTC	CASSPGTGGDYGYTF
.	TRBV4-1	TRBJ2-7	TGCGCCAGCAGCCAAGTGGGGCAGCTCTCCTACGAGCAGTACTTC	CASSQVGQLSYEQYF
.	TRBV27	TRBJ1-1	TGTGCCAGCAGTCGGGTGGGAGGTGGCACTGAAGCTTTCTTT	CASSRVGGGTEAFF
.	TRBV6-5	TRBJ1-1	TGTGCCAGCAGCACTACAGGGTACACTGAAGCTTTCTTT	CASSTTGYTEAFF
.	TRBV10-3	TRBJ1-4	TGTGCCATCAGGGACAGCGCAACTAATGAAAAACTGTTTTTT	CAIRDSATNEKLFF
.	TRBV19	TRBJ2-6	TGTGCCAGTAAAACAGCGGCGTCCAGCTCTGGGGCCAACGTCCTGACTTTC	CASKTAASSSGANVLTF
.	TRBV28	TRBJ1-2	TGTGCCAGCAGCCCTGGAGGGGTAGGAGGCTACACCTTC	CASSPGGVGGYTF
TRBD1	TRBV5-1	TRBJ1-5	TGCGCCAGCAGCCTGGGCACAGGGGATCAGCCCCAGCATTTT	CASSLGTGDQPQHF
TRBD1	TRBV25-1	TRBJ1-2	TGTGCCAGCAGTGAATCGGACAGGGGCTATGGCTACACCTTC	CASSESDRGYGYTF
.	TRBV5-4	TRBJ2-1	TGTGCCAGCAGCTTGGTTGCGGACTACCAGCAGTTCTTC	CASSLVADYQQFF
TRBD2	TRBV19	TRBJ2-7	TGTGCCAGTAGTATCGGTAGCGGGAGGGCCTCCTACGAGCAGTACTTC	CASSIGSGRASYEQYF
.	TRBV2	TRBJ2-2	TGTGCCAGCAGTGAAGCTCTTAACACCGGGGAGCTGTTTTTT	CASSEALNTGELFF
.	TRBV7-9	TRBJ1-2	TGTGCCAGCAGCCTCCAGGGGACCGGCGGTGGCTACACCTTC	CASSLQGTGGGYTF
TRBD2	TRBV27	TRBJ2-3	TGTGCCAGCATGAGTTTCCCACTAGCGGCCTCTAGCACAGATACGCAGTATTTT	CASMSFPLAASSTDTQYF
TRBD2	TRBV7-2	TRBJ2-1	TGTGCCAGCAGCTTAGGGACTAGCGGGGGGGCCGGGAATGAGCAGTTCTTC	CASSLGTSGGAGNEQFF
TRBD1	TRBV28	TRBJ1-1	TGTGCCAGCAGTTTGCCGCGGGGACAGATGAACACTGAAGCTTTCTTT	CASSLPRGQMNTEAFF
TRBD1	TRBV5-1	TRBJ2-5	TGCGCCAGCAGCCTCGTCCTGACAGGGCTCCAAGAGACCCAGTACTTC	CASSLVLTGLQETQYF
.	TRBV11-2	TRBJ2-7	TGTGCCAGCAGCTTAGAGGTGGGAGGTAGAATAGGCTACGAGCAGTACTTC	CASSLEVGGRIGYEQYF
.	TRBV6-1	TRBJ2-1	TGTGCCAGCAAGAGAGCGGTCGCCTACAATGAGCAGTTCTTC	CASKRAVAYNEQFF
.	TRBV6-1	TRBJ2-7	TGTGCCAGCAGGCGACAGTCCTACGAGCAGTACTTC	CASRRQSYEQYF
.	TRBV7-9	TRBJ2-6	TGTGCCAGCAGCACAGGGTCCTCTGGGGCCAACGTCCTGACTTTC	CASSTGSSGANVLTF
TRBD1	TRBV19	TRBJ1-5	TGTGCCAGTACCCCGGACAGGATTAGCAATCAGCCCCAGCATTTT	CASTPDRISNQPQHF
.	TRBV7-2	TRBJ2-3	TGTGCCAGCAGCTTAGGGCCCTTCACAGATACGCAGTATTTT	CASSLGPFTDTQYF
TRBD1	TRBV4-3	TRBJ1-2	TGCGCCAGCAGCTATATCGGGGACAGCCCGGACTATGGCTACACCTTC	CASSYIGDSPDYGYTF
.	TRBV29-1	TRBJ1-2	TGCAGCGTCCCCCCCCGGGACATTGGAGGCTACACCTTC	CSVPPRDIGGYTF
TRBD1	TRBV7-9	TRBJ2-3	TGTGCCAGCAGCTTAGCACAGGGGGCTCAGGGAGATACGCAGTATTTT	CASSLAQGAQGDTQYF
.	TRBV18	TRBJ2-4	TGTGCCAGCTCCTCCGTTCTTCGGGTAGAGAACATTCAGTACTTC	CASSSVLRVENIQYF
TRBD1	TRBV6-5	TRBJ1-2	TGTGCCAGCAGGCGACAGGGGGGCTACACCTTC	CASRRQGGYTF
TRBD1	TRBV6-1	TRBJ1-1	TGTGCCAGCAGCCAGACAGGGGCCCGCACTGAAGCTTTCTTT	CASSQTGARTEAFF
.	TRBV25-1	TRBJ1-3	TGTGCCAGCAGTGAAGCGGGCGGACTTACGAGGAACACCATATATTTT	CASSEAGGLTRNTIYF
.	TRBV11-2	TRBJ2-7	TGTGCCAGCAGCTCGAAGGCCGGACAGCCCTACGAGCAGTACTTC	CASSSKAGQPYEQYF